This record concerns one T cell receptor (beta chain) sequence. Its target is not known. Per germline, CDR1 DFQATT and CDR2 SNEGSKA (reference sequence). CDR3 length equals 18 residues. This specimen comes from a study of CXCR3-negative and CXCR3-positive naive CD8 T cells. Study-level results: TRB CDR3 hydrophobicity was greater in CXCR3-positive naive cells than in CXCR3-negative naive cells.

The authors made the TRB cDNA libraries by 5' RACE using UMI labels. TCRdb processed the 5' RACE reads again and assigns one entry to each CDR3 protein, with no DNA. In total, the table holds some 150,000 distinct CDR3 sequences. Input material: naive CXCR3+ CD8+ T cells from blood. Sample subset: CD45RO-CCR7+CD27+CD95- naive CD8+ T cells expressing CXCR3 (TNR3+). This receptor was taken from a human donor in good health. Some clones in this sample may be carry-over from other donors' samples. V gene TRBV20-1 combines with J gene TRBJ2-1; TCRdb's assignment of TRBD1 cannot be checked, as there is no DNA. The CDR3 reads CSARVRGGQGGSYNEQFF.